This entry describes one TCR beta chain. Antigen: not known. The junction does not match germline at one end; this may be a read error. Analysis merged second doses at about 4 or about 12 weeks. This sample is drawn from a study of T cell responses to AZD1222 COVID-19 vaccine. Method: immunoSEQ multiplex PCR; TCRdb's copy keeps in-frame clones and lacks some. Among approximately 150,000 clones listed, 94% were seen once. Germline V gives CDR1 LNHDA, CDR2 SQIVND (reference sequence). This CDR3 is 12 amino acids long. Study-wide points: Close to half of spike-specific TCRs reportedly recognize unmutated variant regions.

This clonotype was obtained from an adult who received the AZD1222 COVID-19 vaccine. The specimen was peripheral blood, collected 28 days after the second AZD1222 dose. The chain is built from TRBV19 and TRBJ2-2; D remains unclear. CDR3: CGSTSRAGELFF. The CDR3 DNA reads TGTGGCAGTACATCTCGGGCCGGGGAGCTGTTTTTT. Using reference TRBV19 and TRBJ2-2 for the parts outside the CDR3, the full variable domain is DGGITQSPKYLFRKEGQNVTLSCEQNLNHDAMYWYRQDPGQGLRLIYYSQIVNDFQKGDIAEGYSVSREKKESFPLTVTSAQKNPTAFYLCGSTSRAGELFFGEGSRLTVL.